This TCR beta chain was documented in a study of neurological immune-mediated disorders. For the study at large: Within the group of approximately 35 multiple sclerosis patients, approximately 31 were relapsing-remitting, while 3 were secondary progressive.

The CDR3 runs to 13 residues. Germline CDR1 and CDR2: SGDLS and YYNGEE. The germline V and J ends were trimmed by 4 bases and 2 bases, with 9 bases remaining between them. By 5'RACE with 10-nucleotide random UMIs, the cDNA was made. TCRdb used MiXCR to reprocess the 5' RACE reads, holding one entry per CDR3 protein. Here the sample spans nearly 60,000 distinct CDR3 sequences, roughly 3.5% being singletons. This clonotype was detected many times. This rearrangement joins TRBV9 to TRBJ2-5, with D tentatively TRBD2 (6 bases). The sequence was collected from a woman under 40 with multiple sclerosis. The sequencing input was PBMCs. This CDR3 is CASSRDLQETQYF. For the CDR3, the DNA is TGTGCCAGCAGCCGGGACTTACAAGAGACCCAGTACTTC. Full variable domain (remainder filled in from reference TRBV9 and TRBJ2-5): DSGVTQTPKHLITATGQRVTLRCSPRSGDLSVYWYQQSLDQGLQFLIQYYNGEERAKGNILERFSAQQFPDLHSELNLSSLELGDSALYFCASSRDLQETQYFGPGTRLLVL.